In this sample, the clone carrying this T cell receptor (beta chain) turned up once. The antigen is unknown. This record comes from a study of cytomegalovirus exposure and HLA in healthy donors. Trimming took 5 bases from V and 2 from J, leaving 21 bases between them. Germline CDR1 reads SGHVS; CDR2 reads FQNEAQ. This CDR3 is built from 17 residues. The PCR used 60 Vbeta and 13 Jbeta primers. Produced via immunoSEQ multiplex PCR; TCRdb's table is partial and in-frame only. The sample has about 150,000 clones, 87% seen once. The study, taken as a whole, reports: A list of roughly 180 TCR beta chains associated with cytomegalovirus was given. Fewer N-insertions (relative to the 666-donor mean) were reportedly seen in an Asian-associated ancestry cluster in a later analysis.

Input material: PBMCs. The rearrangement uses TRBV7-8 and TRBJ1-2, with D unresolved. The receptor's source is a woman in her twenties or thirties in good health and CMV-seronegative. The CDR3 DNA reads TGTGCCAGCAGCCCCTGGCGACTGACGACTAACAACTATGGCTACACCTTC. Translating it yields CASSPWRLTTNNYGYTF.